This TCR beta chain was identified during a study of blood T cell repertoires in COVID-19. The overall study: Some COVID-19 samples were acute and others convalescent; all came from the United States, Italy and Spain. Sources were T cells, B-cell-depleted T cells, or PBMCs; the material itself was cDNA or gDNA.

The CDR3 totals 16 residues. Trimming took 2 bases from V and 4 from J; bases not matched to a gene: 7. From germline, CDR1 is GTSNPN and CDR2 SVGIG (reference sequence). Original data processing: Cell counts per sample came from amplifying reference gene primers. Clones were read by immunoSEQ multiplex PCR, and TCRdb kept only the in-frame ones, dropping some. V, J and clone size reflect that table, while D and trimming were determined from the DNA. Here the sample spans over 300,000 clones, around 80% being singletons. The chain uses TRBV30 and TRBJ2-6; 8 bases are shared with TRBD1. The clonotype was recovered from a woman in her 50s with acute or convalescent COVID-19. The specimen was peripheral blood. The CDR3 DNA follows: TGTGCCTGGAGTAGGCAGGGGGCGGGCGGGGCCAACGTCCTGACTTTC. It is translated as CAWSRQGAGGANVLTF.